Sequencing of this T cell receptor beta chain was carried out in a study of blood T cells in healthy people across ages (dated by TCRdb to the mid-2010s). Background for the entire study: In model experiments, template switching captured about one uniquely barcoded TCR beta cDNA molecule for every two T cells. To track age-related changes in TCR beta repertoire diversity, the study relied on deep sequencing normalized with unique cDNA molecular identifiers. The donors were split into four age groups: young (average about 16 years), middle-aged (about 40), aged (approximately 60) and long-lived (over 75). To avoid experimental bias, donors of different ages were spread randomly across the sequencing lanes. Using the same blood draw, the study looked at two additional independent replicas of 1 million unique cDNA reads for two donors, one aged 18 to 30 and the other aged 80 or older. What the research found in general, with its limitations: Compared with the aged group, more naive CD4+ T cells, fewer expanded clones and increased TCR diversity were shown by the long-lived group, suggesting age selection. Because donor CMV infection status was unknown, age-related changes in expanded clonotypes were potentially confounded. As age increased, observed TCR beta diversity per million T cells dropped in a roughly linear way, and a significant reduction was already evident by age 40. A strong correlation was found between observed TCR beta diversity and the percentage of naive T cells measured by flow cytometry. Estimates of total diversity from one million sequenced T cells were regarded as lower bounds and underestimates. Since profiling was done on bulk unsorted PBMCs, naive and antigen-experienced compartments could not be conclusively compared.

Systemically healthy Caucasian individuals from Russia, about 38 in total and aged roughly 6 to 100 years, were included as donors. Each donor gave around 9.9 milliliters of peripheral blood, collected into EDTA-treated Vacutainer tubes. Ficoll-Paque density-gradient centrifugation was used to isolate PBMCs, with at least 7 million per sample. Trizol reagent was used to extract total RNA from PBMCs, with at least 6 micrograms per sample. Naive CD45RAhigh/CD27high T cell percentages were measured by flow cytometry on a PBMC aliquot from every donor. This clonotype was seen a handful of times. No cognate antigen has been identified for it. It has no much larger one-base neighbor in the sample; base qualities were not kept. V is shortened by 6 bases, J by 0 bases, and the region joining them spans 21 bases. The CDR3 has 17 amino acids, counting the end cysteine and phenylalanine. The CDR3 DNA has 51 bases and is translated from base 1. CDR1 DFQATT and CDR2 SNEGSKA were looked up in the germline V gene (reference sequence).

The library was generated by 5' RACE. The instrument was an Illumina HiSeq 2500. A second PCR of roughly 6 to 11 cycles was run with a J-beta primer mix and a sample-barcoded 5' primer. Each TCR beta cDNA molecule received a unique molecular identifier from a template-switch 5' adaptor carrying 12 random nucleotides. Each sample yielded at least 3 million CDR3-containing paired-end reads. The Mint cDNA synthesis kit, primed by a TRBC-specific oligonucleotide, was used to synthesize first-strand cDNA from all RNA. All cDNA was treated with uracil-DNA glycosylase and then went through a first 18-cycle PCR with the universal primers M1SS and BC2_uni_R. The authors' pipeline ran thus. For normalization, 1 million high-quality reads were randomly selected from each sample, with every read carrying a distinct molecular identifier. Reads sharing molecular identifiers were discarded rather than binned into consensus sequences. CDR3 identification, clonotype clustering and error correction used MiTCR with a Q25 quality threshold and the strictest error-elimination algorithm. A nonparametric unseen species model using Euler transformation provided a lower-bound estimate of total TCR beta diversity. The public reads were quality trimmed at Q25 with fastp and then assembled into clones with MiXCR by TCRdb, keeping productive beta chains. CDR3 protein duplicates are merged, each entry listing the most common genes and DNA. TCRdb, not the authors, supplied the V and J calls. A total of 550,000 to 600,000 distinct CDR3 sequences appear in this sample, roughly 28% of them only once. The ten top clones hold roughly 20% of the sample.

Material for sequencing was blood. Recombination joined TRBV20-1 with TRBJ2-4; matching of 6 bases hints at TRBD1 as the D gene. The TCR originated in an older woman in good health. The CDR3 region has the sequence CSAAPVDRQVAKNIQYF. The DNA is TGCAGTGCAGCCCCCGTAGACAGGCAAGTAGCCAAAAACATTCAGTACTTC.